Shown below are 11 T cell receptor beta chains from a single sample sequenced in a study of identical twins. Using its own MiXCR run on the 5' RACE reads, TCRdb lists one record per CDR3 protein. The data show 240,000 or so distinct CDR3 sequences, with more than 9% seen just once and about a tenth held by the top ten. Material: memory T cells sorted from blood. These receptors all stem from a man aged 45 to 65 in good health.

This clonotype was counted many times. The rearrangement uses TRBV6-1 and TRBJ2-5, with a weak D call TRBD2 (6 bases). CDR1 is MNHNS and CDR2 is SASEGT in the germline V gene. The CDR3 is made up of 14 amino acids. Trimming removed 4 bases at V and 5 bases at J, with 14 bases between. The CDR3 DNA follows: TGTGCCAGCAGTGGGACTATGGGTATCGAGACCCAGTACTTC. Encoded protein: CASSGTMGIETQYF.

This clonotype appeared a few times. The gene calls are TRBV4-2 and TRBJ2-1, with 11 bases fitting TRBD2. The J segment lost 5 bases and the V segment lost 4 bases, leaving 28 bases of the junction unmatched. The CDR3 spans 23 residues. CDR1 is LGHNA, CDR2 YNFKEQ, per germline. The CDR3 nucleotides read TGTGCCAGCAGCCGGAGACCTTATACCGGGACTAGCGGACGCGGTCTGACCCACAATGAGCAGTTCTTC. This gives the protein CASSRRPYTGTSGRGLTHNEQFF.

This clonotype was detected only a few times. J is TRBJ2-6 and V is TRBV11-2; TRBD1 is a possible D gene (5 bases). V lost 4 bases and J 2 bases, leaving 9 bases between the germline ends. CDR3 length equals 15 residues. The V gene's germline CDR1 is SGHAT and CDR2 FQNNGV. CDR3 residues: CASSSIRAGANVLTF. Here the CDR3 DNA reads TGTGCCAGCAGCTCCATCAGGGCTGGGGCCAACGTCCTGACTTTC.

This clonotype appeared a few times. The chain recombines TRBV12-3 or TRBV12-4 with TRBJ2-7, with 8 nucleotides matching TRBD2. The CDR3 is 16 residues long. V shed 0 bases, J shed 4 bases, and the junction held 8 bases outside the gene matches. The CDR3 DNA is TGTGCCAGCAGTTTAGCCGGCGGGAGGATTTGGTACGAGCAGTACTTC. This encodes CASSLAGGRIWYEQYF.

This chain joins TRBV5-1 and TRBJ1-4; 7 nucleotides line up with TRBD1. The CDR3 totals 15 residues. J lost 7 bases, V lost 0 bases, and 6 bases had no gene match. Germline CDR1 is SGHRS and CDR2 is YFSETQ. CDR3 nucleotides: TGCGCCAGCAGCTTGGACTCAGACAGGGCTGAAAAACTGTTTTTT. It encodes CASSLDSDRAEKLFF.

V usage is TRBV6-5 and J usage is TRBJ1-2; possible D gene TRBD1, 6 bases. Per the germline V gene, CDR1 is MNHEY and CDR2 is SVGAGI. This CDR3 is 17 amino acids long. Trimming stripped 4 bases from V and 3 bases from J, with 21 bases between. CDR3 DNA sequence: TGTGCCAGCAGTTCGTGGGCAGGGGTTTCGTCTCACTATGGCTACACCTTC. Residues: CASSSWAGVSSHYGYTF.

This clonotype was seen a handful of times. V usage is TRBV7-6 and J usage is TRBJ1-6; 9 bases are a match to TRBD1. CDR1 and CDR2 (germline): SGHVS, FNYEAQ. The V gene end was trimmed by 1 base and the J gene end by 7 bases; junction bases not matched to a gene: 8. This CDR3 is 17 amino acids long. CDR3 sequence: CASSLDVGQGRNSPLHF. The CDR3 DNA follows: TGTGCCAGCAGCTTAGATGTGGGACAGGGTCGGAATTCACCCCTCCACTTT.

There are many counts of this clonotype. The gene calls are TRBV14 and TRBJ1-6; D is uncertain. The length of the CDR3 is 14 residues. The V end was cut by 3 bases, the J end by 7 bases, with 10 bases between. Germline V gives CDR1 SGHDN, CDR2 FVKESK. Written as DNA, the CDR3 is TGTGCCAGCAGCCAGGTCCGTACAAATTCACCCCTCCACTTT. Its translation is CASSQVRTNSPLHF.

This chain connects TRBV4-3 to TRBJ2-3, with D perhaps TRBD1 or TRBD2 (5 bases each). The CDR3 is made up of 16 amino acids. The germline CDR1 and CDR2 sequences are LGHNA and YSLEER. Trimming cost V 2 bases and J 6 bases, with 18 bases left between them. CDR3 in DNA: TGCGCCAGCAGCCAAAGCGGACACGGGGCTAGGGATACGCAGTATTTT. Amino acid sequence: CASSQSGHGARDTQYF.

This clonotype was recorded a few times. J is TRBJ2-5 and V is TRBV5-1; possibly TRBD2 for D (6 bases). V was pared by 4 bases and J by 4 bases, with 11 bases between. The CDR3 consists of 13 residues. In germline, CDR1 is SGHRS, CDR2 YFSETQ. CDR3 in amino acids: CASSTTSVETQYF. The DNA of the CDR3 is TGCGCCAGCAGCACGACTAGTGTAGAGACCCAGTACTTC. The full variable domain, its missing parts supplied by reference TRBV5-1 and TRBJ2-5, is KAGVTQTPRYLIKTRGQQVTLSCSPISGHRSVSWYQQTPGQGLQFLFEYFSETQRNKGNFPGRFSGRQFSNSRSEMNVSTLELGDSALYLCASSTTSVETQYFGPGTRLLVL.

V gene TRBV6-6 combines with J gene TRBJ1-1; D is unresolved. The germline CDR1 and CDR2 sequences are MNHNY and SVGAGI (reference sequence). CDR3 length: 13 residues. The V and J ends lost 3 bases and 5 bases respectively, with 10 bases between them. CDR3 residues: CASSYSKRTEAFF. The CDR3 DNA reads TGTGCCAGCAGTTATTCAAAGAGGACTGAAGCTTTCTTT.